This T cell receptor beta chain was profiled in a study of OX40 agonist ivuxolimab in advanced cancers. Overall study: All patients had ivuxolimab intravenously every 2 weeks at 0.01 to 10 mg/kg.

Repertoires were generated with immunoSEQ multiplex PCR, while TCRdb's copy carries only in-frame clones and drops some. The sample yields tens of thousands of clones, around 87% seen once. Germline values: CDR1 SGHRS, CDR2 YFSETQ. Trimming removed 0 bases at V and 4 bases at J, with 10 bases between. This CDR3 is 14 amino acids long. The sequences come from CD4+ or CD8+ T cells sorted from blood, collected in a trial of the OX40 agonist ivuxolimab. The V call is TRBV5-1, the J call TRBJ1-2; D ambiguous. The source of this sequence is an adult with an advanced solid tumor such as melanoma, head and neck, liver or kidney cancer. As DNA, the CDR3 is TGCGCCAGCAGCTTGGACCGGCTCGGCTATGGCTACACCTTC. As protein: CASSLDRLGYGYTF.